This TCR beta chain comes out of a study of cytomegalovirus exposure and HLA in healthy donors. CDR1 is MNHEY, CDR2 SVGAGI, per germline. The V end lost 5 bases, the J end lost 0 bases, and 4 bases lay between the germline ends. The CDR3 contains 13 residues. Both 60 Vbeta primers and 13 Jbeta primers went into the PCR. Sequencing used immunoSEQ multiplex PCR; TCRdb keeps in-frame clones, though not all of them. The sample has some 190,000 clones; around nine tenths are singletons. The V and J genes are TRBV6-5 and TRBJ2-2; D not certain. Material for sequencing was PBMCs. The origin of this receptor is a woman under 30 in good health and CMV-seronegative. The chain's CDR3 is CASSDTNTGELFF. In DNA, the CDR3 is TGTGCCAGCAGTGACACGAACACCGGGGAGCTGTTTTTT.